What follows are 10 T cell receptor beta chains derived from one specimen sequenced in a study of blood T cell repertoires in COVID-19 (dated by TCRdb to about 2020). The library was obtained by the immunoSEQ multiplex PCR assay. TCRdb holds this immuneACCESS table with in-frame rearrangements only. Some clones are missing; in checked studies, unresolved V genes explain under half, and the rest has no known cause. The sample table contains under 500,000 clones; only one count was recorded for 70% to 90% of them. The ten largest clones add up to over 1.5% of the sample. The specimen sequenced was PBMCs or T cells enriched from blood (not recorded which). The receptors come from a woman aged 18-29 years with acute COVID-19.

The chain joins TRBV28 to TRBJ1-3, with D possibly being TRBD1 (6 bases). The germline V and J ends were trimmed by 5 bases and 0 bases, with 14 bases remaining between them. Germline CDR1 and CDR2: MDHEN and SYDVKM. The length of the CDR3 is 16 residues. The CDR3, as DNA: TGTGCCAGCAGTCCCCTCCGACAGGACTCTGGAAACACCATATATTTT. This sequence encodes CASSPLRQDSGNTIYF.

The chain joins TRBV3-1 (or the pseudogene TRBV3-2) to TRBJ2-7, with D possibly matching TRBD1 (5 bases). Germline V gene sequence: CDR1 LGHDT, CDR2 YNNKEL (reference sequence). This CDR3 has 16 residues. V was cut by 4 bases and J by 1 base, with 17 bases left in between. CDR3 nucleotide sequence: TGTGCCAGCAGCCCGTTCAGGGCAGGACAATCCTACGAGCAGTACTTC. As protein: CASSPFRAGQSYEQYF.

V is TRBV2 and J is TRBJ2-7; TRBD1 is a possible D gene (5 bases). Trimming pared 6 bases from V and 2 bases from J, leaving 8 bases between. The CDR3 runs to 12 residues. Germline lookup yields CDR1 SNHLY and CDR2 FYNNEI. CDR3 sequence reads: CASRDIPYEQYF. CDR3 coding DNA: TGTGCCAGCAGGGACATTCCCTACGAGCAGTACTTC.

V gene TRBV5-4 combines with J gene TRBJ2-1, with 8 bases identical to TRBD2. V lost 2 bases and J lost 9; bases outside the gene matches: 7. Per germline, CDR1 SGHNT and CDR2 YYREEE (reference sequence). The CDR3 contains 14 residues. The CDR3 nucleotides read TGTGCCAGCAGCTTAATGAGCGGGAGCGGTGAGCAGTTCTTC. This sequence encodes CASSLMSGSGEQFF.

Of note for this clone: Other DNA sequences in this specimen translate into the identical CDR3. The rearrangement joins TRBV3-1 (or the pseudogene TRBV3-2) to TRBJ1-5, with D perhaps TRBD1 (6 bases). V dropped 0 bases and J dropped 6 bases, with 9 bases sitting between them. The CDR3 totals 14 residues. Germline V gives CDR1 LGHDT, CDR2 YNNKEL (reference sequence). The CDR3 nucleotides are TGTGCCAGCAGCCAAGACGTAGGGGGTCAGCCCCAGCATTTT. Protein product: CASSQDVGGQPQHF.

Here the CDR3 DNA reads TGTGCCAGCAGTTCGGAGGGTTGGGAAAAACTGTTTTTT. Protein: CASSSEGWEKLFF. V usage is TRBV27 and J usage is TRBJ1-4, with unresolved D. Germline V gene sequence: CDR1 MNHEY, CDR2 SMNVEV (reference sequence). The ends were cut back, 4 bases at V and 8 bases at J, with 11 bases in the middle. CDR3 length: 13 amino acids.

The rearrangement links TRBV11-3 to TRBJ2-2; 11 positions agree with TRBD1. The CDR3 spans 17 residues. The V and J ends lost 5 bases and 4 bases, in that order; junction bases with no gene match: 9. Germline CDR1 reads SGHNT; CDR2 reads YENEEA. The CDR3 here is CASSQTWTGGGTGELFF. In DNA, the CDR3 is TGTGCCAGCAGCCAGACCTGGACAGGGGGCGGCACCGGGGAGCTGTTTTTT.

In its sample, this clone was seen a few times. The sample has other DNA sequences that encode this CDR3 too. The V call is TRBV4-2, the J call TRBJ1-2; 9 bases are shared with TRBD1. Germline V CDR1 and CDR2: LGHNA, YNFKEQ. V lost 6 bases, J lost 2 bases, and 4 bases stayed unmatched. The length of the CDR3 is 14 residues. The CDR3 bases are TGTGCCAGCAGTCCCGGACAGGGGAACTATGGCTACACCTTC. Protein: CASSPGQGNYGYTF.

This chain joins TRBV10-3 and TRBJ2-3, with 14 bases lining up with TRBD2. V lost 10 bases, J lost 2 bases, and 2 bases stayed unmatched. CDR3 length: 14 residues. The V gene's germline CDR1 is ENHRY and CDR2 SYGVKD. CDR3 region: CATGLAGVTDTQYF. The CDR3 coding sequence is TGTGCCACGGGACTAGCGGGGGTCACAGATACGCAGTATTTT.

The V gene is TRBV15, the J gene TRBJ1-5; D is undetermined. The germline gives CDR1 LNHNV, CDR2 YYDKDF (reference sequence). This CDR3 has 14 amino acids. The V end lost 1 base, the J end lost 4 bases, and 8 bases lay between the germline ends. This chain's CDR3 is CATSRVPSNQPQHF. The CDR3 DNA reads as TGTGCCACCAGCAGAGTCCCCTCTAATCAGCCCCAGCATTTT.